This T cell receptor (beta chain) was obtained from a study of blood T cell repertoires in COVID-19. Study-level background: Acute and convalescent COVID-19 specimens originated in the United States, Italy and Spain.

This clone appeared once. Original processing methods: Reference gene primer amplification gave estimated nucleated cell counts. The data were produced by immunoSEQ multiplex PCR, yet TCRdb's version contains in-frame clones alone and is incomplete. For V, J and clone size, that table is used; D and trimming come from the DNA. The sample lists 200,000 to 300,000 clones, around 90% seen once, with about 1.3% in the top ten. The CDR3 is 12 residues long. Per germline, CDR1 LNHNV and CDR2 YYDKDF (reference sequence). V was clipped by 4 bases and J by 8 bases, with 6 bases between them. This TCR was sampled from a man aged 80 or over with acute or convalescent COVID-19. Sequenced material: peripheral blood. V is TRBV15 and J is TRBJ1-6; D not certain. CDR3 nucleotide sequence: TGTGCCACCAGCACTCGAGATTCACCCCTCCACTTT. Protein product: CATSTRDSPLHF.